This T cell receptor (beta chain) was found in a study of blood T cell repertoires in COVID-19. Study background: Researchers got acute and convalescent COVID-19 samples from the United States, Italy and Spain.

Per the original data handling: Estimated nucleated cell counts came from reference gene primer amplification. Repertoires were generated with immunoSEQ multiplex PCR, while TCRdb's copy carries only in-frame clones and drops some. V and J calls and clone size come straight from that table; D and trimming were deduced from the DNA. The table has roughly 200,000 clones, roughly 88% seen once; the top ten hold about a tenth. This CDR3 is 12 amino acids long. Between the trimmed V and J ends, which lost 4 bases and 5 bases, there was a span of 5 bases. Looked up from germline, CDR1 is LGHDT and CDR2 is YNNKEL (reference sequence).

V usage is TRBV3-1 (or the pseudogene TRBV3-2) and J usage is TRBJ1-4; D is unresolved. The sequence was collected from a human donor with active or convalescent COVID-19. The donor label of this sample is uncertain. Sample: peripheral blood. As DNA, the CDR3 is TGTGCCAGCAGCCTCTTAAATGAAAAACTGTTTTTT. It encodes CASSLLNEKLFF.